A single T cell receptor (beta chain) is shown here with its context. Clones were sequenced by immunoSEQ multiplex PCR, and TCRdb holds only the in-frame ones, with some missing. The sample includes tens of thousands of clones, approximately 83% seen only once; the top ten take roughly 27%. This sample was taken from a study of blood T cell repertoires in COVID-19. Study context: The cDNA or gDNA used as material had been derived from T cells, B-cell-depleted T cells, or PBMCs.

This CDR3 region has 13 residues. Trimming cost V 6 bases and J 6 bases, with 14 bases left between them. From germline, CDR1 is MDHEN and CDR2 SYDVKM. The chain recombines TRBV28 with TRBJ1-1; D gene ambiguous. The sequenced sample was peripheral blood. The clonotype originates from a man in his 70s with active COVID-19. DNA for the CDR3: TGTGCCAGCAGAACCCCGACTGGTGCTGAAGCTTTCTTT. Its protein product is CASRTPTGAEAFF.